Each of the 24 T cell receptor beta chains below was sequenced from the same sample in a study of STAT5B mutations in CD4+ large granular lymphocyte leukemia. This table comes from immunoSEQ multiplex PCR, and its TCRdb copy is limited to in-frame clones, with some not included. The data contain about 31,000 clones, around 74% of them singletons. Sequencing input: CD4+ T cells from blood buffy coats. These receptors came from a human donor in good health.

V usage is TRBV6-6 and J usage is TRBJ2-7; 8 bases align to TRBD2. After removal of 2 bases from V and 2 bases from J, the junction contained 2 bases not matched to a gene. The CDR3 contains 14 residues. Germline values: CDR1 MNHNY, CDR2 SVGAGI (reference sequence). The DNA of the CDR3 is TGTGCCAGCAGTTACCAGGGACTAGCCTACGAGCAGTACTTC. Residues: CASSYQGLAYEQYF.

The chain has TRBV6-6 and TRBJ1-1; D perhaps matches TRBD1 (6 bases). Trimming took off 0 bases at V and 3 bases at J, with 8 bases between the two ends. This CDR3 is 14 amino acids long. Per the germline V gene, CDR1 is MNHNY and CDR2 is SVGAGI (reference sequence). CDR3 DNA sequence: TGTGCCAGCAGTTACTCGCCAGGGGACACTGAAGCTTTCTTT. It encodes CASSYSPGDTEAFF.

V gene TRBV21-1 combines with J gene TRBJ1-2. TRBV21-1 is classified as a pseudogene. This CDR3 contains 16 residues. The CDR3, as DNA: TGTGCCAGCAGATTACGCAAGGGCGCAGCTAACTATGGCTACACCTTC. Protein sequence: CASRLRKGAANYGYTF.

This chain connects TRBV7-2 to TRBJ1-5; tentatively, D is TRBD1 (6 bases). Per germline, CDR1 SGHTA and CDR2 FQGNSA. This CDR3 comprises 15 residues. V lost 1 base, J lost 2 bases, and 9 bases lay in between. This CDR3 reads CASSLGGAGNQPQHF. As DNA, the CDR3 is TGTGCCAGCAGCTTAGGGGGGGCGGGCAATCAGCCCCAGCATTTT.

The chain joins TRBV30 to TRBJ1-1; tentative D call: TRBD1 (6 bases). Germline assignment: CDR1 GTSNPN and CDR2 SVGIG (reference sequence). This CDR3 region has 14 residues. Trimming left V 2 bases short and J 1 base short, with 11 bases between. The CDR3 sequence is CAWSPGQSNTEAFF. The DNA for the CDR3 is TGTGCCTGGAGTCCCGGACAGTCGAACACTGAAGCTTTCTTT.

The J gene is TRBJ2-3, the V gene TRBV6-1; 8 nucleotides agree with TRBD1. The CDR3 is 15 amino acids. V shed 6 bases, J shed 2 bases, and the junction held 7 bases outside the gene matches. The germline V gene has CDR1 MNHNS and CDR2 SASEGT. The CDR3: CASSRGQAYTDTQYF. The CDR3, as DNA: TGTGCCAGCAGCCGGGGACAGGCCTACACAGATACGCAGTATTTT.

The chain recombines TRBV10-3 with TRBJ2-1; 7 bases match TRBD2. The germline gives CDR1 ENHRY, CDR2 SYGVKD. There are 17 residues in the CDR3. The ends lost 6 bases at V and 3 bases at J; junction bases unmatched: 14. The CDR3 sequence: CAISSVTQRERYNEQFF. CDR3 nucleotide sequence: TGTGCCATCAGCAGTGTGACCCAGCGGGAACGCTACAATGAGCAGTTCTTC.

This rearrangement joins TRBV18 to TRBJ1-2, with D perhaps matching TRBD1 (5 bases). The CDR3 has 13 amino acids. Trimming took off 3 bases at V and 4 bases at J, with 9 bases between the two ends. Germline CDR1 KGHSH, CDR2 LQKENI. The CDR3 sequence: CASSPGQRYGYTF. In nucleotides, the CDR3 is TGTGCCAGCTCACCGGGGCAGCGCTATGGCTACACCTTC.

The chain is built from TRBV6-1 and TRBJ2-4, with D possibly being TRBD2 (5 bases). The CDR3 runs 13 residues. The ends were cut back, 5 bases at V and 6 bases at J, with 11 bases in the middle. CDR1 is MNHNS, CDR2 SASEGT, per germline. CDR3 sequence reads: CASSLGRGNIQYF. The CDR3 DNA is TGTGCCAGCAGTTTGGGCCGGGGAAACATTCAGTACTTC.

The chain employs TRBV29-1 and TRBJ2-7; 9 positions match TRBD1. The CDR3 contains 14 residues. In germline, CDR1 is SQVTM, CDR2 ANQGSEA. After removal of 1 base from V and 3 bases from J, the junction contained 4 bases not matched to a gene. CDR3 loop: CSVEAGTGYYEQYF. CDR3 nucleotides: TGCAGCGTTGAAGCTGGGACAGGGTACTACGAGCAGTACTTC.

The V call is TRBV5-4, the J call TRBJ1-5, with 7 bases fitting TRBD1. The germline V gene has CDR1 SGHNT and CDR2 YYREEE (reference sequence). This CDR3 is 15 amino acids long. V dropped 0 bases and J dropped 3; count of bases not matched to a gene: 3. CDR3 DNA: TGTGCCAGCAGCTTGGACAGGGGCGTCAATCAGCCCCAGCATTTT. Its protein is CASSLDRGVNQPQHF.

V and J are TRBV6-1 and TRBJ2-5; unclear D gene. V lost 5 bases and J 3 bases, leaving 7 bases between the germline ends. The CDR3 covers 12 residues. The germline CDR1 and CDR2 sequences are MNHNS and SASEGT. CDR3 loop: CASSSTEETQYF. The CDR3 DNA sequence: TGTGCCAGCAGTAGCACGGAAGAGACCCAGTACTTC.

The chain carries TRBV19 and TRBJ1-2; no reliable D call. Germline V gene lookup returns CDR1 LNHDA and CDR2 SQIVND (reference sequence). V dropped 7 bases and J dropped 8 bases, with 26 bases sitting between them. The CDR3 totals 16 residues. The CDR3 protein is CASKRSSLDVRSGYTF. In nucleotides, the CDR3 is TGTGCCAGTAAAAGGTCATCCTTAGACGTACGAAGCGGCTACACCTTC. The full variable domain, with the rest looked up from reference TRBV19 and TRBJ1-2, is DGGITQSPKYLFRKEGQNVTLSCEQNLNHDAMYWYRQDPGQGLRLIYYSQIVNDFQKGDIAEGYSVSREKKESFPLTVTSAQKNPTAFYLCASKRSSLDVRSGYTFGSGTRLTVV.

V gene TRBV4-3 combines with J gene TRBJ1-6; D may be TRBD1 (5 bases). Trimming pared 1 base from V and 10 bases from J, leaving 14 bases between. CDR1 LGHNA and CDR2 YSLEER come from the germline V gene. The CDR3 is 15 amino acids. The CDR3 here is CASSQAVRASSPLHF. The CDR3 bases are TGCGCCAGCAGCCAAGCGGTCAGGGCTTCCTCACCCCTCCACTTT.

On this clone: Other DNA variants within this sample encode the same CDR3. This chain uses TRBV28 with TRBJ1-5; weak D call: TRBD1 (5 bases). CDR1 and CDR2 from the germline V gene are MDHEN and SYDVKM. The CDR3 has 14 amino acids. Trimming shortened V by 3 bases and J by 4 bases, and 10 bases separated the two germline ends. The CDR3 spells CASSLGGTNQPQHF. The CDR3 nucleotides read TGTGCCAGCAGTTTGGGTGGGACGAATCAGCCCCAGCATTTT. Variable domain in full (rest from reference TRBV28 and TRBJ1-5): DVKVTQSSRYLVKRTGEKVFLECVQDMDHENMFWYRQDPGLGLRLIYFSYDVKMKEKGDIPEGYSVSREKKERFSLILESASTNQTSMYLCASSLGGTNQPQHFGDGTRLSIL.

V is TRBV20-1 and J is TRBJ2-2; D remains unclear. Germline CDR1 and CDR2: DFQATT and SNEGSKA (reference sequence). V lost 8 bases to trimming and J lost 3 bases, with 7 bases between them. The CDR3 sequence is 11 residues long. Here the CDR3 reads CSYLYTGELFF. In DNA form, the CDR3 reads TGCAGTTACCTATACACCGGGGAGCTGTTTTTT.

V usage is TRBV7-9 and J usage is TRBJ2-3; D not certain. The CDR3 loop spans 14 amino acids. Per germline, CDR1 SEHNR and CDR2 FQNEAQ (reference sequence). The germline V and J ends were trimmed by 5 bases and 5 bases, with 14 bases remaining between them. The CDR3 nucleotides are TGTGCCAGCAGCGTCCCCGGTGGGGAAGATACGCAGTATTTT. Its protein is CASSVPGGEDTQYF.

The J gene is TRBJ2-7, the V gene TRBV5-6; TRBD2 matches at 7 bases. Looked up from germline, CDR1 is SGHDT and CDR2 is YYEEEE. The CDR3 sequence is 16 residues long. J was trimmed by 1 base and V by 8 bases; bases with no gene match: 15. The CDR3: CASGPSGRGLSYEQYF. For the CDR3, the DNA is TGTGCCAGTGGGCCATCGGGGAGGGGCCTATCCTACGAGCAGTACTTC.

V is TRBV7-9 and J is TRBJ2-2, with 9 bases that match TRBD1. The germline CDR1 and CDR2 sequences are SEHNR and FQNEAQ (reference sequence). The V and J ends lost 6 bases and 4 bases, in that order; junction bases with no gene match: 6. CDR3 length equals 15 residues. The DNA for the CDR3 is TGTGCCAGCAGATCCGGACAGGGGCGCACCGGGGAGCTGTTTTTT. As protein: CASRSGQGRTGELFF.

The rearrangement joins TRBV4-3 to TRBJ2-3; D gene ambiguous. The V end lost 0 bases, the J end lost 0 bases, and 7 bases lay between the germline ends. The CDR3 has 15 amino acids. Germline V lookup: CDR1 LGHNA, CDR2 YSLEER. CDR3 loop: CASSQDHLSTDTQYF. The CDR3 DNA sequence: TGCGCCAGCAGCCAAGATCACCTAAGCACAGATACGCAGTATTTT.

The table lists this clone with a count of one. The J gene is TRBJ1-1, the V gene TRBV14; D may be TRBD1 (6 bases). The germline V gene has CDR1 SGHDN and CDR2 FVKESK. Trimming pared 3 bases from V and 1 base from J, leaving 9 bases between. CDR3 size: 14 residues. CDR3 region: CASSQWGQNTEAFF. CDR3 bases: TGTGCCAGCAGCCAGTGGGGGCAGAACACTGAAGCTTTCTTT.

The chain joins TRBV7-2 to TRBJ2-1; no definite D call. The V and J ends lost 0 bases and 5 bases respectively, with 8 bases between them. The length of the CDR3 is 14 residues. CDR1 and CDR2 (germline): SGHTA, FQGNSA. CDR3 coding DNA: TGTGCCAGCAGCTTAGCGACCTTGGACAATGAGCAGTTCTTC. Encoded protein: CASSLATLDNEQFF.

This chain uses TRBV10-3 with TRBJ1-4, with 8 bases fitting TRBD1. Germline V gives CDR1 ENHRY, CDR2 SYGVKD. This CDR3 contains 17 residues. V was pared by 0 bases and J by 2 bases, with 5 bases of the junction left unmatched. The CDR3 DNA reads TGTGCCATCAGTGAGTCGCGGCCAGGGGGCACTAATGAAAAACTGTTTTTT. It specifies CAISESRPGGTNEKLFF.

This rearrangement joins TRBV7-6 to TRBJ1-1; TRBD1 might be the D (5 bases). V lost 5 bases, J lost 3 bases, and 16 bases lay in between. CDR1 and CDR2 (germline): SGHVS, FNYEAQ. The CDR3 loop spans 15 amino acids. The CDR3 here is CASSLMRQGDTEAFF. CDR3 nucleotides: TGTGCCAGCAGCCTGATGCGCCAGGGAGACACTGAAGCTTTCTTT.